Each of the 23 T cell receptor beta chains below was sequenced from the same sample in a study of identical twins' blood T cells. Via MiXCR, TCRdb re-called the 5' RACE reads, giving one row per CDR3 protein. The sample consists of roughly 340,000 distinct CDR3 sequences, under 30% of them appearing once. The sequenced sample consisted of PBMCs. All receptors derive from a woman aged 18-55 years in good health.

This clonotype was seen a single time. V gene TRBV20-1 combines with J gene TRBJ1-2; a weak D match, TRBD1 (5 bases). V lost 2 bases and J 4 bases, leaving 17 bases between the germline ends. CDR1 DFQATT and CDR2 SNEGSKA come from the germline V gene (reference sequence). The CDR3 contains 15 residues. CDR3 sequence (DNA): TGCAGTGCTAGACGGCAGGGCGGTCCTAGCTATGGCTACACCTTC. Its protein is CSARRQGGPSYGYTF.

The chain joins TRBV29-1 to TRBJ1-1; the D gene is possibly TRBD1 (5 bases). Germline CDR1 reads SQVTM; CDR2 reads ANQGSEA. The CDR3 has 14 residues. The V end was cut by 8 bases, the J end by 0 bases, with 16 bases between. The CDR3 is CSTHPGPLNTEAFF. CDR3 DNA: TGCAGCACACACCCGGGACCCTTGAACACTGAAGCTTTCTTT.

This clonotype was seen only a few times. The chain has TRBV5-1 and TRBJ2-1; tentative D call: TRBD2 (6 bases). Trimming left V 0 bases short and J 7 bases short, with 17 bases between. Looked up from germline, CDR1 is SGHRS and CDR2 is YFSETQ. The CDR3 totals 16 residues. The CDR3 nucleotides are TGCGCCAGCAGCTTGGAATTAGCGGCCCCCCGGAATGAGCAGTTCTTC. It translates to CASSLELAAPRNEQFF.

As regards this clonotype: This may be a read error, as it is one base from a much larger clone. The conserved closing phenylalanine or tryptophan is absent in this CDR3, likely reflecting a read error. The chain couples TRBV6-2 or TRBV6-3 to TRBJ1-2; TRBD1 is a possible D gene (5 bases). V was shortened by 7 bases and J by 4 bases, with 10 bases between the two germline ends. The germline V gene has CDR1 MNHEY and CDR2 SVGEGT. The CDR3 extends over 12 amino acids. The CDR3 loop is CASKNRLYGYTL. The CDR3 nucleotides read TGTGCCAGCAAGAACAGGCTCTATGGCTACACCTTA.

This clonotype was counted between two and nine times. The rearrangement uses TRBV3-1 and TRBJ2-4; D is uncertain. From germline, CDR1 is LGHDT and CDR2 YNNKEL (reference sequence). Trimming pared 0 bases from V and 7 bases from J, leaving 10 bases between. This CDR3 has 14 residues. The CDR3 loop is CASSQDVGWNIQYF. CDR3 DNA sequence: TGTGCCAGCAGCCAAGATGTGGGGTGGAACATTCAGTACTTC.

The rearrangement uses TRBV7-2 and TRBJ2-7; D is possibly TRBD1 (6 bases). The germline CDR1 and CDR2 sequences are SGHTA and FQGNSA. This CDR3 spans 16 amino acids. The ends were cut back, 2 bases at V and 0 bases at J, with 14 bases in the middle. The CDR3 loop reads CASSLNLRTASYEQYF. CDR3 sequence (DNA): TGTGCCAGCAGCTTAAATCTTAGGACAGCCTCCTACGAGCAGTACTTC.

This clonotype was seen only a few times. V and J are TRBV29-1 and TRBJ2-1; 11 bases agree with TRBD2. The V gene end was trimmed by 2 bases and the J gene end by 0 bases; junction bases not matched to a gene: 0. This CDR3 is 15 amino acids long. The germline gives CDR1 SQVTM, CDR2 ANQGSEA. DNA for the CDR3: TGCAGCGTTGAACTAGCGGGGGGCTCCTACAATGAGCAGTTCTTC. Protein product: CSVELAGGSYNEQFF.

The V and J genes are TRBV20-1 and TRBJ2-5, with 7 bases aligning to TRBD1. The CDR3 consists of 14 residues. V shed 3 bases, J shed 3 bases, and the junction held 7 bases outside the gene matches. Germline V gene sequence: CDR1 DFQATT, CDR2 SNEGSKA (reference sequence). This chain's CDR3 is CSASVRQGEETQYF. The CDR3, as DNA: TGCAGTGCTAGCGTTAGACAGGGAGAAGAGACCCAGTACTTC.

The table lists this clonotype with a few counts. V gene TRBV29-1 combines with J gene TRBJ1-1; the D is unclear. The V and J ends lost 4 bases and 8 bases respectively, with 14 bases between them. CDR3 length: 12 amino acids. Germline CDR1 SQVTM, CDR2 ANQGSEA. The CDR3 spells CSVVISGREAFF. CDR3 coding DNA: TGCAGCGTTGTGATTTCTGGCAGGGAAGCTTTCTTT.

Turning to this clonotype: Since the CDR3 does not end with the conserved phenylalanine or tryptophan, this likely comes from a read error. The chain employs TRBV7-3 and TRBJ1-1; D is uncertain. The germline V gene has CDR1 SGHTA and CDR2 FQGTGA. This CDR3 spans 13 amino acids. Trimming cost V 6 bases and J 0 bases, with 8 bases left between them. In nucleotides, the CDR3 is TGTGCCAGCAGTCGTCGCTTGAACACTGAAGCTTTCCTT. This translates into CASSRRLNTEAFL.

This clonotype has more than one count but fewer than ten. The rearrangement links TRBV12-3 or TRBV12-4 to TRBJ2-1; D unresolved. V was shortened by 3 bases and J by 9 bases, with 9 bases between the two germline ends. CDR3 size: 12 residues. The CDR3 region has the DNA TGTGCCAGCAGTTTGCGGCAGGCTGAGCAGTTCTTC. Residues: CASSLRQAEQFF.

The chain joins TRBV5-1 to TRBJ1-5; D ambiguous. Germline V gene sequence: CDR1 SGHRS, CDR2 YFSETQ. Trimming shortened V by 2 bases and J by 1 base, and 4 bases separated the two germline ends. CDR3 length: 13 amino acids. In nucleotides, the CDR3 is TGCGCCAGCAGCTTTCTGAGCAATCAGCCCCAGCATTTT. As protein: CASSFLSNQPQHF.

This clonotype was detected only a few times. The rearrangement joins TRBV6-2 or TRBV6-3 to TRBJ1-2; D is unresolved. Trimming pared 2 bases from V and 0 bases from J, leaving 13 bases between. CDR1 is MNHEY, CDR2 SVGEGT, per germline. This CDR3 is built from 16 residues. Here the CDR3 reads CASSYDLSRSNYGYTF. The DNA for the CDR3 is TGTGCCAGCAGTTACGATCTCTCGAGATCTAACTATGGCTACACCTTC.

The chain carries TRBV20-1 and TRBJ2-3; 8 bases map to TRBD2. The germline V gene has CDR1 DFQATT and CDR2 SNEGSKA (reference sequence). This CDR3 contains 17 residues. The V gene end was trimmed by 1 base and the J gene end by 0 bases; junction bases not matched to a gene: 9. CDR3 in DNA: TGCAGTGCTAGAGGGGCGGGAGGCCCTTCTAGCACAGATACGCAGTATTTT. Protein sequence: CSARGAGGPSSTDTQYF.

This clonotype was observed a few times. The chain recombines TRBV11-2 with TRBJ1-1, with D possibly matching TRBD1 (5 bases). CDR1 is SGHAT, CDR2 FQNNGV, per germline. V lost 5 bases and J lost 6, with 10 bases in between. The CDR3 covers 12 residues. CDR3 nucleotides: TGTGCCAGCAGCGCTCAGGGTCCTGAAGCTTTCTTT. This codes for CASSAQGPEAFF.

Only a few counts were recorded for this clonotype. The rearrangement joins TRBV9 to TRBJ1-1; D ambiguous. V lost 4 bases and J lost 4, with 11 bases in between. Germline loops: CDR1 SGDLS, CDR2 YYNGEE. This CDR3 is 13 amino acids long. CDR3 in DNA: TGTGCCAGCAGCCCCGGGGAGTCCACTGAAGCTTTCTTT. This codes for CASSPGESTEAFF.

The sample holds a few counts of this clonotype. The chain couples TRBV11-2 to TRBJ2-1; a weak D match, TRBD1 (5 bases). CDR1 is SGHAT, CDR2 FQNNGV, per germline. The V and J ends lost 0 bases and 10 bases respectively, with 10 bases between them. The length of the CDR3 is 13 residues. CDR3 sequence: CASSLEVRVEQFF. The CDR3 nucleotides are TGTGCCAGCAGCTTAGAGGTCAGGGTGGAGCAGTTCTTC.

In its sample, this clonotype was seen a few times. CDR3 protein: CASSATGGGELFF. The CDR3 DNA is TGTGCCAGTAGTGCCACAGGGGGCGGGGAGCTGTTTTTT. This rearrangement joins TRBV19 to TRBJ2-2, with TRBD1 identical over 8 bases. Germline values: CDR1 LNHDA, CDR2 SQIVND (reference sequence). The J segment lost 7 bases and the V segment lost 5 bases, leaving 3 bases of the junction unmatched. This CDR3 is built from 13 residues.

The chain links TRBV5-6 to TRBJ2-2, with 7 bases that match TRBD1. After removal of 4 bases from V and 0 bases from J, the junction contained 3 bases not matched to a gene. The CDR3 is 15 amino acids. The germline gives CDR1 SGHDT, CDR2 YYEEEE. The chain's CDR3 is CASSPDRSNTGELFF. The CDR3 DNA follows: TGTGCCAGCAGCCCGGACAGGTCGAACACCGGGGAGCTGTTTTTT.

This clonotype was observed many times. In DNA form, the CDR3 reads TGTGCCAGCAGTAGCCGCCGTGGCAGTAGCGTAATGAACACTGAAGCTTTCTTT. It is translated as CASSSRRGSSVMNTEAFF. The J gene is TRBJ1-1, the V gene TRBV12-3 or TRBV12-4; D uncertain. CDR3 size: 18 residues. Trimming shortened V by 5 bases and J by 0 bases, and 22 bases separated the two germline ends.

This clonotype was observed at least ten times. This chain joins TRBV7-8 and TRBJ1-1, with a weak D call TRBD1 (5 bases). The CDR3 runs 13 residues. The V end was cut by 3 bases, the J end by 2 bases, with 7 bases between. Looked up from germline, CDR1 is SGHVS and CDR2 is FQNEAQ. The DNA for the CDR3 is TGTGCCAGCAGCTTTGACAGTAACACTGAAGCTTTCTTT. Translated, it gives CASSFDSNTEAFF.

The genes are TRBV5-5 and TRBJ2-7, with a tentative D call TRBD1 (5 bases). Germline V gives CDR1 SGHKS, CDR2 YYEKEE (reference sequence). V lost 0 bases, J lost 3 bases, and 13 bases lay in between. There are 15 residues in the CDR3. The CDR3 is CASSLAVDRSYEQYF. In nucleotides, the CDR3 is TGTGCCAGCAGCTTGGCCGTCGACAGAAGCTACGAGCAGTACTTC.

This clonotype was seen more than once but under ten times. The V gene is TRBV7-9, the J gene TRBJ1-2, with D uncertain. Germline loops: CDR1 SEHNR, CDR2 FQNEAQ (reference sequence). This CDR3 has 13 residues. The V and J ends lost 11 bases and 4 bases respectively, with 17 bases between them. The CDR3 loop is CASEGVDFYGYTF. CDR3 nucleotide sequence: TGTGCCTCAGAAGGAGTGGATTTCTATGGCTACACCTTC.